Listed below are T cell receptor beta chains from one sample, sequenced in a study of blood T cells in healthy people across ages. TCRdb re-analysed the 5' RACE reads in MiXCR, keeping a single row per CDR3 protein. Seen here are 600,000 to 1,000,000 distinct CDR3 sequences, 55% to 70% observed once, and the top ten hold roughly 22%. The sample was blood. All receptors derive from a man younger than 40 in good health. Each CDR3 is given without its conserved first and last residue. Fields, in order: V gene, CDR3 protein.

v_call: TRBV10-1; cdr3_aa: AAGTSGNEQF
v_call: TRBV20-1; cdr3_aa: SAVTGAPHEQY
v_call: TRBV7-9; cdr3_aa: ASSLRVAGDYEQY
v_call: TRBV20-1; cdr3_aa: SASAQGALDTQY
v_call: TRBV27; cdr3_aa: ASSTAGQPQH
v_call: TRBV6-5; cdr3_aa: ASSNQADTQY
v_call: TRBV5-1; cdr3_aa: ASSFSNANEKLF
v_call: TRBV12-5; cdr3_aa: ASGSGQGYNEQF
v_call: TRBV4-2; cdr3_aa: AGSQTGTDTYEQY
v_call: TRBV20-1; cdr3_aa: SAAGTGLSEQY
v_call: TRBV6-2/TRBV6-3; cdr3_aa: ASSPGQGPNYEQY
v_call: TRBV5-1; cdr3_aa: ASSLRHANTGELF
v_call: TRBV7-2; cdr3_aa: ASSLARVAKNIPY
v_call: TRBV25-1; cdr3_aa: ASAPGGKPYEQY
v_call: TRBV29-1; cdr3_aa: SVPTGPGANVLT
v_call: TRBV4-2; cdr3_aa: ASSQPGTFLQGLF
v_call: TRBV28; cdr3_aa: ASTHRESYEQY
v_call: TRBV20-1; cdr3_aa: SARADLEQY
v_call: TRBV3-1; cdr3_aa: ASSQVPAAQQF
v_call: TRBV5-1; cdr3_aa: ASSMTGGANEQF
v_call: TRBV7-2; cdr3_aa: ASSSMASSYEQY
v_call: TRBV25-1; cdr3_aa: ASSVGPSYNSPLH
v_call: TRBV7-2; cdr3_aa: ASSIGQGGTDTQY
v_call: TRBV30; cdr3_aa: AYTGLGGYT
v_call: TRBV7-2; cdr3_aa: ASSLDTATYGYT
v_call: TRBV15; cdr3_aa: ATSQGLETQY
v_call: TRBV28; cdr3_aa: ASRDRKSSGANVLT
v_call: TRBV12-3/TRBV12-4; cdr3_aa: ASTTRGDTYEQY
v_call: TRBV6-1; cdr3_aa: ASRPSGTGALSTDGYT
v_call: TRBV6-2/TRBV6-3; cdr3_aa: ASSSSIALDDKQF
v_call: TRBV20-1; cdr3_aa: STEENTEAF
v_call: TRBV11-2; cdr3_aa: ASSAGTDRRNERF
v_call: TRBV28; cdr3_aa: ASSLPYKNAYEQY
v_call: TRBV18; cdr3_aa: ASSRQDQNEQY
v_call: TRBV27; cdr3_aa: ASKAIQSSYEQY
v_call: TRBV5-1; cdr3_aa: ASSSGLAGGGGELF
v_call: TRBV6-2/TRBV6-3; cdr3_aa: ASSYSKRGSSYEQY
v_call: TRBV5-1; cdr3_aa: ASKIPSRGGNGDTQY
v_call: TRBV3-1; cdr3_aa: ASSPETLRYNEQF
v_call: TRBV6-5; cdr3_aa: ASSFSGGSSYNEQF
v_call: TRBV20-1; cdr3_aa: SARPGQGSSGGYT
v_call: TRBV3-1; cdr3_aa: ASSPYPGTSIQETQY